The 7 T cell receptor beta chains below all came from one sample that was sequenced in a study of T-cell reconstitution after alpha-beta-depleted transplantation in children. Using unique molecular identifiers, the investigators prepared the TCRbeta library. MiXCR, applied by TCRdb to the PCR reads, yields one record per CDR3 protein. The sample holds 250,000 to 300,000 distinct CDR3 sequences; 9.9% are singletons and the top ten take around a tenth. Here the sequenced sample was PBMCs from the stem cell graft donor, taken from the stem cell graft. Receptors originate from a human donor who donated a stem cell graft to a child with SCID.

The rearrangement uses TRBV7-3 and TRBJ1-6, with D uncertain. The V end lost 4 bases, the J end lost 5 bases, and 9 bases lay between the germline ends. Germline-derived CDR1 and CDR2 are SGHTA and FQGTGA. The CDR3 has 14 amino acids. The CDR3 is CASSSDGNNSPLHF. The CDR3 bases are TGTGCCAGCAGCTCGGACGGGAATAATTCACCCCTCCACTTT. Full variable domain (remainder filled in from reference TRBV7-3 and TRBJ1-6): GAGVSQTPSNKVTEKGKYVELRCDPISGHTALYWYRQSLGQGPEFLIYFQGTGAADDSGLPNDRFFAVRPEGSVSTLKIQRTERGDSAVYLCASSSDGNNSPLHFGNGTRLTVT.

This chain links TRBV5-5 with TRBJ1-3; no clear D. Trimming stripped 1 base from V and 1 base from J, with 9 bases between. The CDR3 sequence is 15 residues long. Germline V gene data show CDR1 as SGHKS and CDR2 as YYEKEE (reference sequence). The chain's CDR3 is CASSLSGNSGNTIYF. The DNA for the CDR3 is TGTGCCAGCAGCTTGTCCGGAAATTCTGGAAACACCATATATTTT. The variable domain in full, with the rest retrieved from reference TRBV5-5 and TRBJ1-3, is DAGVTQSPTHLIKTRGQQVTLRCSPISGHKSVSWYQQVLGQGPQFIFQYYEKEERGRGNFPDRFSARQFPNYSSELNVNALLLGDSALYLCASSLSGNSGNTIYFGEGSWLTVV.

This rearrangement joins TRBV12-3 or TRBV12-4 to TRBJ2-2; D gene unclear. The CDR3 totals 12 residues. Trimming cost V 7 bases and J 7 bases, with 10 bases left between them. The CDR3 sequence is CASILPGGELFF. CDR3 DNA sequence: TGTGCCAGCATCCTCCCAGGCGGGGAGCTGTTTTTT.

There are many counts of this clonotype. The chain carries TRBV2 and TRBJ2-2; 8 bases are shared with TRBD1. V shed 7 bases, J shed 0 bases, and the junction held 1 base outside the gene matches. Germline V gives CDR1 SNHLY, CDR2 FYNNEI. CDR3 length equals 14 residues. For the CDR3, the DNA is TGTGCCAGCATACAGGGGGCGAACACCGGGGAGCTGTTTTTT. Translation: CASIQGANTGELFF.

This clonotype was recorded a few times. The rearrangement links TRBV29-1 to TRBJ1-2; D might be TRBD1 (5 bases). From germline, CDR1 is SQVTM and CDR2 ANQGSEA. This CDR3 has 16 residues. V lost 2 bases and J 4 bases, leaving 20 bases between the germline ends. CDR3 sequence: CSVEMGGGHGLYGYTF. In DNA, the CDR3 is TGCAGCGTTGAAATGGGTGGAGGACACGGTCTCTATGGCTACACCTTC.

The V and J genes are TRBV29-1 and TRBJ2-2; weak D call: TRBD1 (6 bases). The length of the CDR3 is 15 residues. Germline CDR1 is SQVTM and CDR2 is ANQGSEA. Between the trimmed V and J ends, which lost 7 bases and 7 bases, there was a span of 22 bases. The CDR3 region has the DNA TGCAGCGCACAAGGGGCCAGGGGAGTCGGCGGGGAGCTGTTTTTT. It translates to CSAQGARGVGGELFF.

This clonotype was counted between two and nine times. The rearrangement joins TRBV12-3 or TRBV12-4 to TRBJ2-7; tentative D call: TRBD1 (6 bases). CDR3 length equals 15 residues. Trimming left V 2 bases short and J 5 bases short, with 16 bases between. CDR3: CASSLKSGAPDEQYF. Here the CDR3 DNA reads TGTGCCAGCAGTTTAAAGTCAGGGGCCCCCGACGAGCAGTACTTC.